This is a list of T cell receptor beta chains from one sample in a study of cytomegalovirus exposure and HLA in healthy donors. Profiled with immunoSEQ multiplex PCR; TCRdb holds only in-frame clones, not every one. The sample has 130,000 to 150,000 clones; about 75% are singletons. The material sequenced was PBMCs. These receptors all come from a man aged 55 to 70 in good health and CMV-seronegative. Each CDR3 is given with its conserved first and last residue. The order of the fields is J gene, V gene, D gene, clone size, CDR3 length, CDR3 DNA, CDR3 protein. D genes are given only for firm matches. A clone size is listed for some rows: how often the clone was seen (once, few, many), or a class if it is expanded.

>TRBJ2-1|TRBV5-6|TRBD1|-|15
TGTGCCAGCAGCTTGCCGGGACAGGCCTACAATGAGCAGTTCTTC
CASSLPGQAYNEQFF
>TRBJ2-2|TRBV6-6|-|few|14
TGTGCCAGCAGTTACCTCGAGGTCACCGGGGAGCTGTTTTTT
CASSYLEVTGELFF
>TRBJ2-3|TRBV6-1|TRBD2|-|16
TGTGCCAGCAGTGAAGTTGGACTAGCGGTCACAGATACGCAGTATTTT
CASSEVGLAVTDTQYF
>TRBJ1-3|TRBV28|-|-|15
TGTGCCAGCAGTTTCCCAGGGGAGGGTGGAAACACCATATATTTT
CASSFPGEGGNTIYF
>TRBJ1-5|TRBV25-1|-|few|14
TGTGCCAGCAGTGACGACACCAATTATCAGCCCCAGCATTTT
CASSDDTNYQPQHF
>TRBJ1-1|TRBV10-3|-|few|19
TGTGCCATCAGTGAATCCATCCCGGGGGGGCCCGAATTTCGCACTGAAGCTTTCTTT
CAISESIPGGPEFRTEAFF
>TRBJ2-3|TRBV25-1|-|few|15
TGTGCCAGCTCTTCGAACCGACAGGAGCGGGATACGCAGTATTTT
CASSSNRQERDTQYF
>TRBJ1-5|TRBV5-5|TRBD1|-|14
TGTGCCAGCAGCCCCGGGACAGTCAATCAGCCCCAGCATTTT
CASSPGTVNQPQHF
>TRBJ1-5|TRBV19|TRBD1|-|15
TGTGCCACCGCCCGGGACAGGGAGAGCAATCAGCCCCAGCATTTT
CATARDRESNQPQHF
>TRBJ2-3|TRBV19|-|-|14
TGTGCCAGTAGGCAGGGCGATCAGGGGGATACGCAGTATTTT
CASRQGDQGDTQYF
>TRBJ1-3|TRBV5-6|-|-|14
TGTGCCAGCAGCACCCAGGGAACTGGAAACACCATATATTTT
CASSTQGTGNTIYF
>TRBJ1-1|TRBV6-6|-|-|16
TGTGCCAGCACCTTTACTACAGGGATTATGAACACTGAAGCTTTCTTT
CASTFTTGIMNTEAFF
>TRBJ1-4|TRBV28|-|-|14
TGTGCCAGCAGCCCACACCAGGGACTTGAAAAACTGTTTTTT
CASSPHQGLEKLFF
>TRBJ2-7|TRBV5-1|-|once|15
TGCGCCAGCAGCTTGGCTCCCGGGGTACCCTACGAGCAGTACTTC
CASSLAPGVPYEQYF
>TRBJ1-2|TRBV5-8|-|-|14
TGTGCCAGCAGCTGGGAGACGGGGAACTATGGCTACACCTTC
CASSWETGNYGYTF